Listed here are 32 T cell receptor beta chains from one sample, sequenced in a study of blood T cell repertoires in COVID-19. Only in-frame clones appear in the TCRdb table, and some are missing; sequencing was by immunoSEQ multiplex PCR. There are about 310,000 clones in the sample; 85% to 90% occur only once, and more than 9% lies in the top ten. Specimen: PBMCs or T cells enriched from blood (not recorded which). These receptors were obtained from a woman aged 25 to 39 who had recovered from COVID-19.

The chain is built from TRBV4-3 and TRBJ2-7, with 8 bases fitting TRBD1. The V and J ends lost 2 bases and 7 bases, in that order; junction bases with no gene match: 10. CDR1 is LGHNA, CDR2 YSLEER, per germline. The CDR3 totals 15 residues. In nucleotides, the CDR3 is TGCGCCAGCAGCCAAATTACTCAGGGGGCTGGGGAGCAGTACTTC. As protein: CASSQITQGAGEQYF.

This clone was seen a single time. The chain is built from TRBV10-3 and TRBJ1-1; D not certain. Germline CDR1 and CDR2: ENHRY and SYGVKD. The length of the CDR3 is 15 residues. Trimming removed 6 bases at V and 1 base at J, with 15 bases between. The CDR3 DNA reads TGTGCCATCAGGACCCATAACGCGGAGAACACTGAAGCTTTCTTT. Protein sequence: CAIRTHNAENTEAFF.

This chain links TRBV6-1 with TRBJ1-2; 9 nucleotides line up with TRBD1. CDR1 and CDR2 (germline): MNHNS, SASEGT. After removal of 3 bases from V and 4 bases from J, the junction contained 9 bases not matched to a gene. CDR3 length: 16 amino acids. Here the CDR3 reads CASSDLSDRGVYGYTF. The CDR3 DNA reads as TGTGCCAGCAGTGATCTCTCCGACAGGGGGGTCTATGGCTACACCTTC.

V and J are TRBV30 and TRBJ2-6; TRBD2 might be the D (5 bases). With 7 bases removed from V and 0 bases from J, the gap between germline ends came to 7 bases. This CDR3 spans 13 amino acids. Germline CDR1 GTSNPN, CDR2 SVGIG (reference sequence). For the CDR3, the DNA is TGTGCCTACGGGGTCTCTGGGGCCAACGTCCTGACTTTC. This sequence encodes CAYGVSGANVLTF.

This chain joins TRBV28 and TRBJ1-1; 9 nucleotides line up with TRBD1. The CDR3 has 15 amino acids. V trimming: 4 bases; J trimming: 8 bases; junction bases outside the gene matches: 11. The germline CDR1 and CDR2 sequences are MDHEN and SYDVKM. The DNA for the CDR3 is TGTGCCAGCAGTTCCAACAGGGGGCCCGGACCAGAAGCTTTCTTT. Translating it yields CASSSNRGPGPEAFF.

The V gene is TRBV7-6, the J gene TRBJ1-4; unclear D gene. Between the trimmed V and J ends, which lost 3 bases and 2 bases, there was a span of 13 bases. The CDR3 is 16 amino acids. CDR1 and CDR2 (germline): SGHVS, FNYEAQ. CDR3 sequence reads: CASSLPARGTNEKLFF. The CDR3 coding sequence is TGTGCCAGCAGCTTGCCCGCAAGAGGGACTAATGAAAAACTGTTTTTT.

This chain links TRBV15 with TRBJ2-1, with 7 positions matching TRBD1. In germline, CDR1 is LNHNV, CDR2 YYDKDF (reference sequence). Germline trimming cut 5 bases from V and 5 bases from J; bases unmatched to any gene: 6. The CDR3 loop spans 14 amino acids. The CDR3 DNA reads TGTGCCACCAGCGGGACAGTAAAAAACAATGAGCAGTTCTTC. Amino acid sequence: CATSGTVKNNEQFF.

The chain joins TRBV6-4 to TRBJ2-2, with 7 bases identical to TRBD2. The germline V gene has CDR1 MRHNA and CDR2 SNTAGT. The CDR3 sequence is 16 residues long. J lost 4 bases, V lost 0 bases, and 5 bases had no gene match. Here the CDR3 reads CASSDSAGAITGELFF. CDR3 DNA sequence: TGTGCCAGCAGTGACTCTGCGGGAGCTATCACCGGGGAGCTGTTTTTT.

CDR3 sequence: CASSQDRGGGETQYF. CDR3 DNA: TGTGCCAGCAGCCAAGATAGGGGGGGAGGAGAGACCCAGTACTTC. The rearrangement joins TRBV3-1 (or the pseudogene TRBV3-2) to TRBJ2-5, with TRBD2 as a possible D gene (7 bases). The CDR3 totals 15 residues. The V gene's germline CDR1 is LGHDT and CDR2 YNNKEL (reference sequence). V was trimmed by 0 bases and J by 4 bases, leaving 12 bases between them.

This clone has a single count. This chain connects TRBV30 to TRBJ1-1; the D is unclear. Germline loops: CDR1 GTSNPN, CDR2 SVGIG (reference sequence). The CDR3 has 16 residues. The V gene lost 0 bases and the J gene lost 0 bases, with 14 bases spanning the gap. CDR3 protein: CAWSVFHRGLNTEAFF. The DNA for the CDR3 is TGTGCCTGGAGTGTGTTCCACCGGGGATTGAACACTGAAGCTTTCTTT.

The V call is TRBV4-3, the J call TRBJ1-2; 8 bases agree with TRBD1. V lost 4 bases and J lost 5; bases outside the gene matches: 24. Germline V gives CDR1 LGHNA, CDR2 YSLEER. The CDR3 extends over 20 amino acids. CDR3 nucleotide sequence: TGCGCCAGCAGCCTCTGGGGCATAGATTGGACAGGGAGAGGGCCTTATGGCTACACCTTC. This sequence encodes CASSLWGIDWTGRGPYGYTF.

This clone was picked up a small number of times. The chain joins TRBV7-9 to TRBJ2-7, with 8 bases identical to TRBD1. The CDR3 sequence is 15 residues long. CDR1 is SEHNR, CDR2 FQNEAQ, per germline (reference sequence). V shed 0 bases, J shed 5 bases, and the junction held 6 bases outside the gene matches. The CDR3: CASSLAFTGGHEQYF. For the CDR3, the DNA is TGTGCCAGCAGCTTAGCATTCACAGGGGGGCACGAGCAGTACTTC.

V usage is TRBV28 and J usage is TRBJ1-5; perhaps TRBD1 as D (5 bases). The germline V and J ends were trimmed by 5 bases and 7 bases, with 21 bases remaining between them. In germline, CDR1 is MDHEN, CDR2 SYDVKM. The CDR3 is 16 residues long. CDR3 residues: CASSETFRVSTQPQHF. Here the CDR3 DNA reads TGTGCCAGCAGTGAAACGTTCAGGGTCTCCACCCAGCCCCAGCATTTT.

V usage is TRBV28 and J usage is TRBJ1-3, with 9 bases matching TRBD1. The CDR3 totals 17 residues. The germline gives CDR1 MDHEN, CDR2 SYDVKM. V gave up 6 bases and J gave up 6 bases; unmatched junction bases: 15. The DNA for the CDR3 is TGTGCCAGCAGCCCACTCCGGGACAGGGCAATAAAAAACACCATATATTTT. This translates into CASSPLRDRAIKNTIYF.

This chain joins TRBV27 and TRBJ2-4; no clear D. Trimming cost V 2 bases and J 0 bases, with 2 bases left between them. CDR1 and CDR2 from the germline V gene are MNHEY and SMNVEV (reference sequence). The CDR3 consists of 13 residues. The CDR3 region is CASSLRAKNIQYF. The CDR3 nucleotides read TGTGCCAGCAGTTTACGAGCCAAAAACATTCAGTACTTC.

The chain employs TRBV5-8 and TRBJ2-7, with a possible D match to TRBD2 (5 bases). V was trimmed by 0 bases and J by 3 bases, leaving 16 bases between them. The CDR3 has 16 amino acids. Germline CDR1 is SGHTS and CDR2 is YDEGEE. The CDR3 is CASSLAFPGTSYEQYF. The CDR3 DNA reads TGTGCCAGCAGCTTGGCTTTTCCGGGAACTAGCTACGAGCAGTACTTC.

This chain connects TRBV4-1 to TRBJ2-2, with D perhaps matching TRBD2 (5 bases). The V end lost 1 base, the J end lost 9 bases, and 15 bases lay between the germline ends. The germline gives CDR1 MGHRA, CDR2 YSYEKL. This CDR3 has 15 residues. The CDR3 is CASSQGSGRIRELFF. CDR3 nucleotides: TGCGCCAGCAGCCAAGGGAGTGGGAGAATCAGGGAGCTGTTTTTT.

This chain links TRBV4-1 with TRBJ1-2; no clear D. The CDR3 has 18 amino acids. The V gene's germline CDR1 is MGHRA and CDR2 YSYEKL. V was trimmed by 0 bases and J by 5 bases, leaving 22 bases between them. The CDR3 DNA sequence: TGCGCCAGCAGCCAAGATTTATCCAGGCAAGGAGGGTGGTATGGCTACACCTTC. Protein product: CASSQDLSRQGGWYGYTF.

The sample holds a few counts of this clone. The chain employs TRBV7-9 and TRBJ2-7, with a weak D call TRBD1 (6 bases). Between the trimmed V and J ends, which lost 5 bases and 4 bases, there was a span of 21 bases. The CDR3 runs to 16 residues. The germline V gene has CDR1 SEHNR and CDR2 FQNEAQ (reference sequence). The chain's CDR3 is CASSLDAGTKIYEQYF. The CDR3 coding sequence is TGTGCCAGCAGCCTCGATGCCGGGACAAAGATTTACGAGCAGTACTTC.

In the case of this clone: Other DNA sequences of this sample code for an identical CDR3. The chain uses TRBV7-2 and TRBJ1-6; D gene unclear. V shed 0 bases and J shed 7 bases, with 4 bases lying between them. The CDR3 extends over 13 amino acids. The germline V gene encodes CDR1 SGHTA and CDR2 FQGNSA. The CDR3 loop is CASSLAQNSPLHF. CDR3 DNA sequence: TGTGCCAGCAGCTTAGCACAGAATTCACCCCTCCACTTT.

This chain links TRBV5-8 with TRBJ1-2; D perhaps matches TRBD1 (5 bases). V lost 3 bases and J 7 bases, leaving 19 bases between the germline ends. Germline values: CDR1 SGHTS, CDR2 YDEGEE. This CDR3 spans 15 amino acids. In DNA, the CDR3 is TGTGCCAGCAGCTGGGGTCTAGGGACTTCGACTGGCTACACCTTC. It yields the protein CASSWGLGTSTGYTF.

This rearrangement joins TRBV7-2 to TRBJ2-7; unclear D gene. Germline-derived CDR1 and CDR2 are SGHTA and FQGNSA. This CDR3 has 14 residues. V lost 5 bases to trimming and J lost 1 base, with 12 bases between them. This CDR3 reads CASSTYLKSYEQYF. DNA of the CDR3: TGTGCCAGCAGCACCTACTTGAAATCCTACGAGCAGTACTTC.

For the CDR3, the DNA is TGCGCCAGCAGCGTACTTGTTGGGGGCGACACTGAAGCTTTCTTT. Translated, it gives CASSVLVGGDTEAFF. V gene TRBV5-1 combines with J gene TRBJ1-1; tentative D call: TRBD1 (6 bases). The CDR3 is 15 amino acids. Trimming left V 4 bases short and J 3 bases short, with 16 bases between. Germline CDR1 and CDR2: SGHRS and YFSETQ.

This clone was seen only a few times. Other DNA variants within this sample encode the same CDR3. V and J are TRBV19 and TRBJ2-7, with D possibly being TRBD2 (5 bases). In germline, CDR1 is LNHDA, CDR2 SQIVND (reference sequence). The CDR3 is 13 amino acids. Trimming left V 6 bases short and J 3 bases short, with 12 bases between. The CDR3 DNA sequence: TGTGCCAGTAGCTTGGACTCGAACTACGAGCAGTACTTC. It is translated as CASSLDSNYEQYF.

V is TRBV29-1 and J is TRBJ1-2, with D maybe TRBD1 (5 bases). The CDR3 extends over 12 amino acids. Trimming left V 5 bases short and J 3 bases short, with 10 bases between. Germline CDR1 SQVTM, CDR2 ANQGSEA. This CDR3 reads CSVPDNYYGYTF. The CDR3 coding sequence is TGCAGCGTTCCGGACAACTACTATGGCTACACCTTC.

V gene TRBV2 combines with J gene TRBJ2-5, with 8 bases matching TRBD2. The CDR3 consists of 15 residues. J gave up 4 bases and V 7 bases, and 11 bases lay outside the gene matches. Germline CDR1 SNHLY, CDR2 FYNNEI. CDR3 sequence reads: CASTRGGDLGETQYF. CDR3 bases: TGTGCCAGCACTCGGGGGGGGGACCTAGGAGAGACCCAGTACTTC.

This chain links TRBV19 with TRBJ1-1; 7 nucleotides line up with TRBD1. V shed 5 bases, J shed 6 bases, and the junction held 9 bases outside the gene matches. CDR3 size: 14 residues. The germline CDR1 and CDR2 sequences are LNHDA and SQIVND (reference sequence). This chain's CDR3 is CASSYGTVSSEAFF. The CDR3 DNA reads TGTGCCAGTAGTTATGGGACAGTGTCGTCTGAAGCTTTCTTT.

This chain links TRBV19 with TRBJ1-2; D unclear. V lost 3 bases and J 2 bases, leaving 10 bases between the germline ends. The CDR3 contains 14 residues. The germline V gene encodes CDR1 LNHDA and CDR2 SQIVND (reference sequence). Here the CDR3 reads CASSMMGTNYGYTF. CDR3 bases: TGTGCCAGTAGTATGATGGGCACCAACTATGGCTACACCTTC.

The chain uses TRBV12-3 or TRBV12-4 and TRBJ1-2; possible D gene TRBD1, 5 bases. The V end lost 6 bases, the J end lost 6 bases, and 14 bases lay between the germline ends. This CDR3 is built from 13 residues. Written as DNA, the CDR3 is TGTGCCAGCAGATCTCGAGGGACTCATGGCTACACCTTC. Residues: CASRSRGTHGYTF.

The chain employs TRBV5-4 and TRBJ1-1, with 9 bases fitting TRBD1. With V trimmed by 1 base and J by 5 bases, 12 bases remained unmatched. This CDR3 is 17 amino acids long. The germline V gene encodes CDR1 SGHNT and CDR2 YYREEE (reference sequence). CDR3 nucleotides: TGTGCCAGCAGCTTGTTGTGGGACAGGGTTTCTCAGACTGAAGCTTTCTTT. This encodes CASSLLWDRVSQTEAFF.

The chain couples TRBV14 to TRBJ2-1; 11 positions match TRBD1. V dropped 4 bases and J dropped 5; count of bases not matched to a gene: 7. CDR3 length: 16 amino acids. Germline assignment: CDR1 SGHDN and CDR2 FVKESK. CDR3 nucleotides: TGTGCCAGCAGCCCTCTTAGGGGACAGGGGGACAATGAGCAGTTCTTC. Residues: CASSPLRGQGDNEQFF.

The V and J genes are TRBV18 and TRBJ1-2, with D maybe TRBD1 (5 bases). This CDR3 region has 16 residues. Germline V gene lookup returns CDR1 KGHSH and CDR2 LQKENI. The V end was cut by 0 bases, the J end by 7 bases, with 18 bases between. In DNA form, the CDR3 reads TGTGCCAGCTCACCACCTGATTTGGGCAGGGCGAGTGGCTACACCTTC. Amino acids: CASSPPDLGRASGYTF.